This paragraph reports one T cell receptor (beta chain). Its antigen is not known. The whole isolated RNA underwent reverse transcription, so sequencing captured expressed TCRB transcripts. Some 3.3 million reads was the average for naive, central memory and regulatory T cell samples. The protocol was immunoSEQ multiplex PCR, while the TCRdb copy is restricted to in-frame clones and leaves out a portion. The repertoire holds over 200,000 clones, with roughly a tenth as singletons. Germline-derived CDR1 and CDR2 are SGHRS and YFSETQ. This CDR3 is 14 amino acids long. J gave up 3 bases and V 4 bases, and 7 bases lay outside the gene matches. This sample is drawn from a study of beta chain features in type 1 diabetes. Study-wide context: Healthy donors resembled patients in age, gender and cell yields. Broader study findings: Patients with Type 1 diabetes showed moderately but significantly shorter TCRB CDR3s in all four CD4+ subsets. A potential PCR bias toward shorter templates would be equal in patient and control samples. Any HLA-type effect on TCRB rearrangement remained unresolved here.

The TCR sequence derives from a young man with type 1 diabetes. Material: naive CD4+ T cells from blood. The gene calls are TRBV5-1 and TRBJ2-7, with 7 bases matching TRBD2. The DNA of the CDR3 is TGCGCCAGCAGCCGGACGGGGGGAGGCTACGAGCAGTACTTC. Translation gives CASSRTGGGYEQYF.